This TCR beta chain derives from a study of blood T cell repertoires in COVID-19. In the study overall: Both acute and convalescent COVID-19 samples were obtained from the United States, Italy and Spain. The cDNA or gDNA used as material had been derived from T cells, B-cell-depleted T cells, or PBMCs.

Profiling relied on immunoSEQ multiplex PCR, and the TCRdb table lists in-frame clones only, not all of them. The repertoire includes 70,000 to 85,000 clones, roughly 86% of them detected once, and more than 1.5% sits in the top ten. The V gene end was trimmed by 2 bases and the J gene end by 4 bases; junction bases not matched to a gene: 12. This CDR3 comprises 17 residues. Germline V gene lookup returns CDR1 SGDLS and CDR2 YYNGEE. This sequence joins TRBV9 and TRBJ2-1; TRBD2 matches at 7 bases. The TCR originated in a woman in her sixties with acute or convalescent COVID-19. The source material was peripheral blood. The chain's CDR3 is CASSVSLGGSGYNEQFF. The CDR3 coding sequence is TGTGCCAGCAGCGTCTCTCTGGGCGGGAGCGGTTACAATGAGCAGTTCTTC.